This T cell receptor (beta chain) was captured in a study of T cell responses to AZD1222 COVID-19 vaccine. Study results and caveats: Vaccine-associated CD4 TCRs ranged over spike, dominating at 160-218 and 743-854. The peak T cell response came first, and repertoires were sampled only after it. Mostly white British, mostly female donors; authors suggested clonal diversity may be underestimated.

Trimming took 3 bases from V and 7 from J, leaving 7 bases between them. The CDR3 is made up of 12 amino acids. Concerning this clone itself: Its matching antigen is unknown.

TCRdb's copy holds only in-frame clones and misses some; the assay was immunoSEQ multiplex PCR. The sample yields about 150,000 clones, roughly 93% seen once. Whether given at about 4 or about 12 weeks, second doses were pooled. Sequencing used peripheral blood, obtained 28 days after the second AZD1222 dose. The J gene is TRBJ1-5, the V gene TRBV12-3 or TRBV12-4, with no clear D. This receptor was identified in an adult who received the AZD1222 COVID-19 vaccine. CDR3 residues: CASSFSEQPQHF. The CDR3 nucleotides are TGTGCCAGCAGTTTCTCTGAACAGCCCCAGCATTTT.